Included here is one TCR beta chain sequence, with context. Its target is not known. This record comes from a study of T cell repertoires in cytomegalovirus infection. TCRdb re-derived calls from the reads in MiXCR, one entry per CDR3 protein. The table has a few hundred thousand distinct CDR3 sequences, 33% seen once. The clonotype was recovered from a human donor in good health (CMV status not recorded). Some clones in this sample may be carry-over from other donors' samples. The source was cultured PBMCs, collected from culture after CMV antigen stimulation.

The CDR3: CASSTLSGGRSSYNEQFF. The CDR3 DNA sequence: TGTGCCAGCAGTACGCTGAGCGGCGGGAGATCGTCCTACAATGAGCAGTTCTTC. V usage is TRBV27 and J usage is TRBJ2-1; TRBD2 aligns across 7 bases. The CDR3 sequence is 18 residues long. CDR1 is MNHEY, CDR2 SMNVEV, per germline (reference sequence). V shed 5 bases and J 1 base; nucleotides not matched to a gene: 14.